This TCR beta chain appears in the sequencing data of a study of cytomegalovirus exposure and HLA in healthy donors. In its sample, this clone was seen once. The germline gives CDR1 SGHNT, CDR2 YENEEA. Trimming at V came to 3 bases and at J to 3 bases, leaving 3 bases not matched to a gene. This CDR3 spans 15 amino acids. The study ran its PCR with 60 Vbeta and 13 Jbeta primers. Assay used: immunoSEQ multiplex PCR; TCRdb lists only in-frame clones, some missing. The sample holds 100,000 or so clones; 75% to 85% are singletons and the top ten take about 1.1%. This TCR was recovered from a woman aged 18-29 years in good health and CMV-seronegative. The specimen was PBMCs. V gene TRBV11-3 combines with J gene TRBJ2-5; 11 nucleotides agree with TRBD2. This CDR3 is CASSLGLAEKETQYF. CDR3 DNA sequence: TGTGCCAGCAGCTTGGGACTAGCGGAAAAAGAGACCCAGTACTTC. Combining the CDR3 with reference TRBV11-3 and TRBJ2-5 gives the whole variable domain EAGVVQSPRYKIIEKKQPVAFWCNPISGHNTLYWYLQNLGQGPELLIRYENEEAVDDSQLPKDRFSAERLKGVDSTLKIQPAELGDSAVYLCASSLGLAEKETQYFGPGTRLLVL.